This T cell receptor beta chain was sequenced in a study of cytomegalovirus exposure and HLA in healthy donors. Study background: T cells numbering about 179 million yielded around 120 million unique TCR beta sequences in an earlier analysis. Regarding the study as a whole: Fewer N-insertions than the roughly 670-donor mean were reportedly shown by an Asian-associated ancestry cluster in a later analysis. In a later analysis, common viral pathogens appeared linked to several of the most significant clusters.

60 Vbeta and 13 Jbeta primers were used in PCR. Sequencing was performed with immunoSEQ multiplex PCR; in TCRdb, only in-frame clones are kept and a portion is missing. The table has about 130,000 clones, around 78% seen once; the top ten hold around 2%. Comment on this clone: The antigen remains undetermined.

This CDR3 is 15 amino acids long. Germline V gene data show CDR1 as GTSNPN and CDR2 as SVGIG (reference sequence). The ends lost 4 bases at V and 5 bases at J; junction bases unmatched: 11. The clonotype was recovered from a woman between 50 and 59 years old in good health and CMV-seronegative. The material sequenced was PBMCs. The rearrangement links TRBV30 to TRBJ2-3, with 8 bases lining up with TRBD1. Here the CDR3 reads CAWTMGQGARDTQYF. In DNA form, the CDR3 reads TGTGCCTGGACGATGGGGCAGGGGGCAAGAGATACGCAGTATTTT.